These 19 T cell receptor beta chains were all obtained from the same sample, sequenced in a study of shared clonotypes between healthy human individuals. The repertoire was sequenced with immunoSEQ multiplex PCR; TCRdb's copy has only in-frame clones and lacks some. The sample has roughly 550,000 clones; 95% to 96% are singletons. Naive CD8 populations comprised CD45RO-negative cells positively selected for CCR7, excluding terminally differentiated effector memory CD45RA+ cells. Sequenced: naive CD8+ T cells sorted from blood. The receptor source for this set is a woman in her twenties or thirties in good health.

The V and J genes are TRBV6-5 and TRBJ2-3; D possibly matches TRBD1 or TRBD2 (6 bases each). With 7 bases removed from V and 2 bases from J, the gap between germline ends came to 16 bases. Germline CDR1 reads MNHEY; CDR2 reads SVGAGI. The CDR3 spans 15 residues. The CDR3 loop is CASTHSGANTDTQYF. In DNA, the CDR3 is TGTGCCAGCACCCACTCGGGGGCCAACACAGATACGCAGTATTTT.

V gene TRBV10-3 combines with J gene TRBJ2-1; TRBD2 agrees at 9 bases. This CDR3 comprises 18 residues. V was pared by 0 bases and J by 4 bases, with 10 bases of the junction left unmatched. The germline CDR1 and CDR2 sequences are ENHRY and SYGVKD. The CDR3 DNA is TGTGCCATCAGTGAGTCGCCTCAGCGGGAGGACTATTACAATGAGCAGTTCTTC. This translates into CAISESPQREDYYNEQFF.

The chain links TRBV4-1 to TRBJ2-7; 15 bases map to TRBD2. CDR1 MGHRA and CDR2 YSYEKL come from the germline V gene. The CDR3 spans 18 residues. The V segment lost 1 base and the J segment 0 bases; nucleotides outside the gene matches: 4. The CDR3 region is CASSQVGLAGGSSYEQYF. As DNA, the CDR3 is TGCGCCAGCAGCCAAGTGGGACTAGCGGGAGGTTCCTCCTACGAGCAGTACTTC.

V gene TRBV30 combines with J gene TRBJ1-1; 10 nucleotides align to TRBD1. Germline V gives CDR1 GTSNPN, CDR2 SVGIG (reference sequence). V gave up 2 bases and J gave up 4 bases; unmatched junction bases: 4. The CDR3 has 14 amino acids. CDR3 nucleotide sequence: TGTGCCTGGAGTCAAGGACAGGGGGGCACTGAAGCTTTCTTT. This encodes CAWSQGQGGTEAFF.

On this clone: Other DNA sequences in this sample translate to the same CDR3. V usage is TRBV27 and J usage is TRBJ2-5; a possible D gene is TRBD1 (6 bases). V was pared by 5 bases and J by 5 bases, with 15 bases between. The CDR3 length is 14 residues. Germline assignment: CDR1 MNHEY and CDR2 SMNVEV (reference sequence). The CDR3 spells CASSLLRRGETQYF. The CDR3 DNA reads TGTGCCAGCAGTCTACTACGAAGGGGGGAGACCCAGTACTTC.

The CDR3 coding sequence is TGTGCCAGCAGCTTGGGCGGACTCTCCGAGCAGTACTTC. It translates to CASSLGGLSEQYF. This chain joins TRBV5-5 and TRBJ2-7, with a tentative D call TRBD2 (5 bases). Germline V CDR1 and CDR2: SGHKS, YYEKEE (reference sequence). Trimming removed 0 bases at V and 6 bases at J, with 10 bases between. The CDR3 has 13 residues. The variable domain in full, completed from reference TRBV5-5 and TRBJ2-7, reads DAGVTQSPTHLIKTRGQQVTLRCSPISGHKSVSWYQQVLGQGPQFIFQYYEKEERGRGNFPDRFSARQFPNYSSELNVNALLLGDSALYLCASSLGGLSEQYFGPGTRLTVT.

Regarding this clone: The sample carries other DNA sequences with the same CDR3. As DNA, the CDR3 is TGCGCCAGCAGGCCCGGGACAGGGGGCTACGAGCAGTACTTC. Protein sequence: CASRPGTGGYEQYF. J is TRBJ2-7 and V is TRBV5-1; 11 bases are shared with TRBD1. The CDR3 sequence is 14 residues long. Germline trimming cut 5 bases from V and 3 bases from J; bases unmatched to any gene: 4. Germline V gene sequence: CDR1 SGHRS, CDR2 YFSETQ. Full variable domain (missing parts from reference TRBV5-1 and TRBJ2-7): KAGVTQTPRYLIKTRGQQVTLSCSPISGHRSVSWYQQTPGQGLQFLFEYFSETQRNKGNFPGRFSGRQFSNSRSEMNVSTLELGDSALYLCASRPGTGGYEQYFGPGTRLTVT.

CDR3 region: CASSQGLVTHEQYF. The CDR3 nucleotides are TGTGCCAGCAGCCAGGGACTAGTAACTCACGAGCAGTACTTC. The rearrangement uses TRBV16 and TRBJ2-7; 8 bases are a match to TRBD2. Losses at the gene ends were 3 bases for V and 5 bases for J; bases not matched to a gene: 6. Germline-derived CDR1 and CDR2 are KGHSY and FQNENV. The CDR3 length is 14 residues.

The J gene is TRBJ1-4, the V gene TRBV2, with D possibly TRBD1 on 6 matching bases. CDR3 length: 14 amino acids. Trimming left V 1 base short and J 4 bases short, with 7 bases between. The germline CDR1 and CDR2 sequences are SNHLY and FYNNEI. Here the CDR3 reads CASSEGGGNEKLFF. The CDR3 bases are TGTGCCAGCAGTGAAGGAGGGGGTAATGAAAAACTGTTTTTT.

CDR3 loop: CASSFGLASYNEQFF. The DNA of the CDR3 is TGTGCCAGCAGTTTTGGACTAGCCTCTTACAATGAGCAGTTCTTC. The J gene is TRBJ2-1, the V gene TRBV28; 8 bases fit TRBD2. The CDR3 is 15 amino acids. Germline V lookup: CDR1 MDHEN, CDR2 SYDVKM. V trimming: 3 bases; J trimming: 4 bases; junction bases outside the gene matches: 5.

The J gene is TRBJ2-2, the V gene TRBV27; 8 bases line up with TRBD2. The germline V gene has CDR1 MNHEY and CDR2 SMNVEV (reference sequence). V lost 4 bases to trimming and J lost 0 bases; unmatched junction nucleotides: 4. This CDR3 is 16 amino acids long. The CDR3 loop reads CASSSLLAANTGELFF. The CDR3, as DNA: TGTGCCAGCAGTTCCCTACTAGCGGCGAACACCGGGGAGCTGTTTTTT.

This chain joins TRBV28 and TRBJ1-6; D call uncertain. V lost 6 bases to trimming and J lost 1 base, with 7 bases between them. The CDR3 extends over 14 amino acids. Germline V CDR1 and CDR2: MDHEN, SYDVKM. The CDR3: CASSERSYNSPLHF. CDR3 DNA sequence: TGTGCCAGCAGCGAACGGTCCTATAATTCACCCCTCCACTTT. The whole variable domain, filled in from reference TRBV28 and TRBJ1-6, reads DVKVTQSSRYLVKRTGEKVFLECVQDMDHENMFWYRQDPGLGLRLIYFSYDVKMKEKGDIPEGYSVSREKKERFSLILESASTNQTSMYLCASSERSYNSPLHFGNGTRLTVT.

Comment on this clone: A much more abundant neighbour one base away suggests this may be a read error. The rearrangement links TRBV5-5 to TRBJ2-7, with 10 nucleotides matching TRBD1. The CDR3 runs to 14 residues. CDR1 and CDR2 (germline): SGHKS, YYEKEE (reference sequence). V trimming: 4 bases; J trimming: 3 bases; junction bases outside the gene matches: 4. CDR3 sequence reads: CASSAGTGDYEQYF. The CDR3 DNA is TGTGCCAGCAGCGCCGGGACAGGGGACTACGAGCAGTACTTC.

The chain couples TRBV19 to TRBJ2-7; 10 bases match TRBD2. Germline V gene lookup returns CDR1 LNHDA and CDR2 SQIVND (reference sequence). Trimming took 3 bases from V and 4 from J; bases not matched to a gene: 6. The CDR3 extends over 15 amino acids. The chain's CDR3 is CASSMTSGSLYEQYF. CDR3 nucleotides: TGTGCCAGTAGTATGACTAGCGGGTCGCTTTACGAGCAGTACTTC.

This chain uses TRBV27 with TRBJ1-2; D unclear. CDR1 is MNHEY and CDR2 is SMNVEV in the germline V gene (reference sequence). This CDR3 region has 14 residues. V was trimmed by 3 bases and J by 3 bases, leaving 11 bases between them. CDR3 region: CASSFGSGYYGYTF. The CDR3 nucleotides are TGTGCCAGCAGTTTCGGAAGTGGGTACTATGGCTACACCTTC.

The rearrangement joins TRBV27 to TRBJ2-1, with no clear D. Trimming pared 5 bases from V and 9 bases from J, leaving 17 bases between. The CDR3 consists of 14 residues. Germline values: CDR1 MNHEY, CDR2 SMNVEV (reference sequence). CDR3 region: CASSPQLVGREQFF. Here the CDR3 DNA reads TGTGCCAGCAGTCCACAACTCGTAGGCCGTGAGCAGTTCTTC.

The chain has TRBV28 and TRBJ1-4; D is unresolved. This CDR3 comprises 13 residues. Germline CDR1 and CDR2: MDHEN and SYDVKM. V was cut by 3 bases and J by 8 bases, with 10 bases left in between. The DNA of the CDR3 is TGTGCCAGCAGTTTTGGATTCCGGGAAAAACTGTTTTTT. As protein: CASSFGFREKLFF.

In this sample, this clone turned up once. The genes are TRBV7-8 and TRBJ2-5; tentative D call: TRBD1 (5 bases). The last part of the DNA fits TRBJ2-7 better; the J call may be wrong. Germline CDR1 SGHVS, CDR2 FQNEAQ. This CDR3 comprises 15 residues. This CDR3 is CASSALSAGSYEQYF. The DNA of the CDR3 is TGTGCCAGCAGCGCCCTCAGCGCAGGGTCCTACGAGCAGTACTTC.

The V gene is TRBV5-1, the J gene TRBJ1-1; D remains ambiguous. The CDR3 loop spans 15 amino acids. Germline values: CDR1 SGHRS, CDR2 YFSETQ. Trimming took off 0 bases at V and 4 bases at J, with 13 bases between the two ends. The CDR3 bases are TGCGCCAGCAGCTTGGTCAGTAACTCCGGCACTGAAGCTTTCTTT. Translated, it gives CASSLVSNSGTEAFF.